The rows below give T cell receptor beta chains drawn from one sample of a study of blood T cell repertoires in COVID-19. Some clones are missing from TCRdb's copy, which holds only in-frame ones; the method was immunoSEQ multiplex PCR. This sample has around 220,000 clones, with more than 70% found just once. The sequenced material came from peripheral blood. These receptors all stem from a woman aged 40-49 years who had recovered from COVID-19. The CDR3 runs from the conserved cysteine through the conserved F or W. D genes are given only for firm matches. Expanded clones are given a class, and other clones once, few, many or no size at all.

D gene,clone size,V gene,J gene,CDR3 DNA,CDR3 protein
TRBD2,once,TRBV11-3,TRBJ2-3,TGTGCCAGCCTAATGGGCGGGAGTCGAAATACGCAGTATTTT,CASLMGGSRNTQYF
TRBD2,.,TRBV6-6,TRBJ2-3,TGTGCCAGCAGGACGGGGGGGAGCACAGATACGCAGTATTTT,CASRTGGSTDTQYF
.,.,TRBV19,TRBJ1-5,TGTGCCAGTAGTCCCCTTGCAGGGGATAATCAGCCCCAGCATTTT,CASSPLAGDNQPQHF
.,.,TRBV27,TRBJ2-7,TGTGCCAGCAATCCCCAGCCCGGGTACGAGCAGTACTTC,CASNPQPGYEQYF
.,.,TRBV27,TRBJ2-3,TGTGCCAGCTCGATTACTACCTCTAGCACAGATACGCAGTATTTT,CASSITTSSTDTQYF
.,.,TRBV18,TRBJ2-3,TGTGCCAGCTCACCGGCCCTTAGCACAGATACGCAGTATTTT,CASSPALSTDTQYF
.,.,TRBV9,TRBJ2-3,TGTGCCAGCAGCGAGGGGACTCTACGCACAGATACGCAGTATTTT,CASSEGTLRTDTQYF
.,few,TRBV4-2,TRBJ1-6,TGTGCCAGCAGCCAAGCGTATACAGTAGCGAATTCACCCCTCCACTTT,CASSQAYTVANSPLHF
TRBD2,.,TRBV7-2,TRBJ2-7,TGTGCCAGCAGCTTAGGGCCAGCGGGGGTGCCCTACGAGCAGTACTTC,CASSLGPAGVPYEQYF
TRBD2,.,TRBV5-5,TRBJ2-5,TGTGCCAGCAGCTTGGGGGTAGCGGGGCAAGAGACCCAGTACTTC,CASSLGVAGQETQYF
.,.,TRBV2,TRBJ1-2,TGTGCCAGCAGCTACTCGGGACTGAACTATGGCTACACCTTC,CASSYSGLNYGYTF
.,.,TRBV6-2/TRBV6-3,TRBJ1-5,TGTGCCAGCAGTTCACGGGGGGCGTTTTCGGGTCAGCCCCAGCATTTT,CASSSRGAFSGQPQHF
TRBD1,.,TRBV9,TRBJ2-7,TGTGCCAGCAGCGTAGAAGACCGGACAGGGATCAACGAGCAGTACTTC,CASSVEDRTGINEQYF
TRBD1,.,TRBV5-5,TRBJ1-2,TGTGCCAGCAGCTTGGGGGACAGGGGGCTGAGGGGCTACACCTTC,CASSLGDRGLRGYTF
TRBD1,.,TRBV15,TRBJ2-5,TGTGCCACCAGCAGAGAGGGACAGGGAGGGGGAGAGACCCAGTACTTC,CATSREGQGGGETQYF
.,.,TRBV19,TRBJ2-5,TGTGCCAGTAGTATAGATCCGGGGTTGGCAGGGAGGGAGACCCAGTACTTC,CASSIDPGLAGRETQYF